The 28 T cell receptor beta chains reported below all come from one sample, sequenced in a study of CD8 T cells in ankylosing spondylitis. Using its own MiXCR run on the 5' RACE reads, TCRdb lists one record per CDR3 protein. The table includes about 100,000 distinct CDR3 sequences, roughly 8.8% detected once. The source material was blood, either unsorted or a sorted T cell fraction (not recorded which). These TCRs come from a male donor with ankylosing spondylitis or in good health (not recorded which).

This clonotype was counted at least ten times. This sequence joins TRBV7-3 and TRBJ2-7; 7 bases map to TRBD1. The CDR3 is made up of 15 amino acids. Germline CDR1 reads SGHTA; CDR2 reads FQGTGA. V was clipped by 4 bases and J by 0 bases; unmatched bases: 6. DNA for the CDR3: TGTGCCAGCAGCTCTCGACAGGGAGCCTCCTACGAGCAGTACTTC. Encoded protein: CASSSRQGASYEQYF.

This clonotype was counted between two and nine times. The V call is TRBV20-1, the J call TRBJ2-5; 10 positions agree with TRBD2. Per germline, CDR1 DFQATT and CDR2 SNEGSKA (reference sequence). The CDR3 has 14 amino acids. Trimming removed 1 base from V and 5 bases from J; junction bases left unmatched: 4. The CDR3 reads CSARGAGGWETQYF. The CDR3 bases are TGCAGTGCTAGAGGAGCGGGGGGGTGGGAGACCCAGTACTTC.

This clonotype has at least ten counts. The rearrangement joins TRBV29-1 to TRBJ2-7, with a weak D call TRBD2 (6 bases). This CDR3 comprises 13 residues. Trimming removed 4 bases at V and 3 bases at J, with 13 bases between. The germline CDR1 and CDR2 sequences are SQVTM and ANQGSEA. The CDR3 nucleotides read TGCAGCGTTGCCCTTCCCGGGAGCTACGAGCAGTACTTC. Protein: CSVALPGSYEQYF.

This clonotype was picked up many times. The chain combines TRBV6-5 with TRBJ1-5, with TRBD1 as a possible D gene (5 bases). The CDR3 spans 14 residues. Trimming left V 0 bases short and J 3 bases short, with 6 bases between. The germline V gene encodes CDR1 MNHEY and CDR2 SVGAGI. The CDR3 DNA reads as TGTGCCAGCAGTTACTCACAGGCCAATCAGCCCCAGCATTTT. Translation gives CASSYSQANQPQHF.

The J gene is TRBJ1-2, the V gene TRBV7-8, with TRBD1 matching 8 bases. Germline V gene sequence: CDR1 SGHVS, CDR2 FQNEAQ. After removal of 5 bases from V and 4 bases from J, the junction contained 3 bases not matched to a gene. The CDR3 covers 13 residues. The CDR3 reads CASSGQGIYGYTF. CDR3 DNA: TGTGCCAGCAGCGGACAGGGCATCTATGGCTACACCTTC.

This clonotype was counted many times. Written as DNA, the CDR3 is TGCAGTACCTCTGGGCGGGGGGGCCGCGGTGAGCAGTTCTTC. Amino acid sequence: CSTSGRGGRGEQFF. V and J are TRBV20-1 and TRBJ2-1; TRBD2 agrees at 9 bases. The CDR3 spans 14 residues. Trimming cost V 8 bases and J 9 bases; bases outside gene matches: 14. Germline V CDR1 and CDR2: DFQATT, SNEGSKA (reference sequence).

The table lists this clonotype with many counts. This chain uses TRBV6-1 with TRBJ1-1; 7 bases map to TRBD1. This CDR3 spans 14 amino acids. Germline CDR1 reads MNHNS; CDR2 reads SASEGT. Unmatched junction bases numbered 5, after V lost 6 bases and J lost 1 base. The CDR3 region is CASRQDRSNTEAFF. CDR3 coding DNA: TGTGCCAGCAGGCAGGACAGGTCGAACACTGAAGCTTTCTTT.

This clonotype was found many times. The chain couples TRBV4-2 to TRBJ1-3; no reliable D call. V shed 0 bases and J shed 3 bases, with 9 bases lying between them. The CDR3 covers 15 residues. CDR1 and CDR2 from the germline V gene are LGHNA and YNFKEQ. In nucleotides, the CDR3 is TGTGCCAGCAGCCAAGATAGAGGCAGTGGAAACACCATATATTTT. This codes for CASSQDRGSGNTIYF.

The CDR3, as DNA: TGTGCCAGCAGTCAAAGCGGGGGAGCAGATACGCAGTATTTT. Translation gives CASSQSGGADTQYF. This rearrangement joins TRBV7-2 to TRBJ2-3, with 8 bases fitting TRBD2. CDR1 is SGHTA, CDR2 FQGNSA, per germline. With V trimmed by 6 bases and J by 4 bases, 6 bases remained unmatched. The CDR3 length is 14 residues.

Of note for this clonotype: A much bigger clone sits one base away, suggesting this may be a read error. The CDR3 spells CVSSLAGGGTGETQYF. The CDR3 bases are TGCGTCAGCAGCTTGGCCGGCGGGGGAACAGGAGAGACCCAGTACTTC. V and J are TRBV5-1 and TRBJ2-5; 7 positions agree with TRBD2. The V gene's germline CDR1 is SGHRS and CDR2 YFSETQ. This CDR3 is built from 16 residues.

This clonotype was detected many times. This sequence joins TRBV6-5 and TRBJ2-7; no reliable D call. Trimming stripped 2 bases from V and 7 bases from J, with 6 bases between. CDR1 MNHEY and CDR2 SVGAGI come from the germline V gene. CDR3 length: 11 residues. CDR3 loop: CASSYVGEQYF. The CDR3 DNA sequence: TGTGCCAGCAGTTACGTGGGGGAGCAGTACTTC.

In its sample, this clonotype was seen many times. The chain has TRBV7-3 and TRBJ2-5; TRBD2 is a possible D gene (7 bases). Germline assignment: CDR1 SGHTA and CDR2 FQGTGA. This CDR3 comprises 14 residues. Trimming pared 3 bases from V and 4 bases from J, leaving 12 bases between. CDR3 nucleotides: TGTGCCAGCAGCTTGGGGGGGCTAGGAGAGACCCAGTACTTC. Protein sequence: CASSLGGLGETQYF.

This clonotype was seen repeatedly, ten times or more. The chain has TRBV12-3 or TRBV12-4 and TRBJ2-4, with D unclear. Trimming shortened V by 5 bases and J by 1 base, and 12 bases separated the two germline ends. The CDR3 length is 15 residues. Here the CDR3 reads CASSPLGQAKNIQYF. DNA for the CDR3: TGTGCCAGCAGTCCCCTAGGTCAGGCCAAAAACATTCAGTACTTC.

This clonotype was counted at least ten times. The chain has TRBV5-1 and TRBJ2-7, with 7 bases fitting TRBD2. Germline loops: CDR1 SGHRS, CDR2 YFSETQ. The CDR3 runs 15 residues. The J segment lost 5 bases and the V segment lost 0 bases, leaving 8 bases of the junction unmatched. The CDR3 protein is CASSLAGTTIHEQYF. The CDR3, as DNA: TGCGCCAGCAGCTTGGCCGGGACTACTATTCACGAGCAGTACTTC.

In its sample, this clonotype was seen many times. The V and J genes are TRBV20-1 and TRBJ2-1; D unresolved. This CDR3 spans 15 amino acids. Germline CDR1 DFQATT, CDR2 SNEGSKA (reference sequence). V was clipped by 1 base and J by 1 base, with 11 bases between them. Written as DNA, the CDR3 is TGCAGTGCTAGAGTCCAGTGGGGTTCCTACAATGAGCAGTTCTTC. Translating it yields CSARVQWGSYNEQFF.

The genes are TRBV1 and TRBJ2-5; TRBD2, the table's D call, was not compared with the DNA. TRBV1 is deemed a pseudogene. The CDR3 consists of 15 residues. The CDR3 protein is CTSSQTSGEQETQYF. The CDR3 DNA is TGCACCAGCAGCCAGACTAGCGGGGAGCAAGAGACCCAGTACTTC.

This clonotype appeared many times. The chain couples TRBV11-1 to TRBJ2-1; 7 bases are a match to TRBD2. Germline CDR1 is SGHAT and CDR2 is FQDESV (reference sequence). CDR3 length: 16 residues. With V trimmed by 0 bases and J by 8 bases, 10 bases remained unmatched. The CDR3 here is CASSLAAGTTSDEQFF. CDR3 sequence (DNA): TGTGCCAGCAGCTTAGCGGCGGGGACTACGTCAGATGAGCAGTTCTTC.

This clonotype was observed a handful of times. A junction boundary mismatches the germline segment, possibly from a read error. As DNA, the CDR3 is TGTGCCTGCAGCCAATTCGGGAGTGGCAGCCAACATGAAAAACTGTTTTTT. As protein: CACSQFGSGSQHEKLFF. The genes are TRBV3-1 and TRBJ1-4; D ambiguous. Germline-derived CDR1 and CDR2 are LGHDT and YNNKEL (reference sequence). CDR3 length: 17 amino acids.

The table lists this clonotype with many counts. This chain connects TRBV5-1 to TRBJ2-3; 12 bases match TRBD2. Trimming at V came to 1 base and at J to 5 bases, leaving 5 bases not matched to a gene. The CDR3 is 16 amino acids. CDR1 and CDR2 (germline): SGHRS, YFSETQ. CDR3 sequence: CASSLMTSGGIDTQYF. In DNA form, the CDR3 reads TGCGCCAGCAGCTTGATGACTAGCGGGGGAATAGATACGCAGTATTTT.

This clonotype came up many times. CDR3 amino acids: CASILGGGNTEAFF. For the CDR3, the DNA is TGTGCCAGCATCCTAGGAGGGGGCAACACTGAAGCTTTCTTT. V and J are TRBV11-2 and TRBJ1-1; 7 bases agree with TRBD1. Germline trimming cut 7 bases from V and 2 bases from J; bases unmatched to any gene: 7. This CDR3 comprises 14 residues. Germline V gene lookup returns CDR1 SGHAT and CDR2 FQNNGV.

This clonotype was recorded many times. The rearrangement joins TRBV5-1 to TRBJ1-1, with TRBD1 matching 9 bases. The CDR3 is 16 amino acids. V was clipped by 4 bases and J by 2 bases; unmatched bases: 9. From germline, CDR1 is SGHRS and CDR2 YFSETQ. CDR3 bases: TGCGCCAGCAGCGGAAAACAGGGGGCGTTCAACACTGAAGCTTTCTTT. The encoded protein is CASSGKQGAFNTEAFF.

With regard to this clonotype: A single base separates this from a much larger clone, so it may be a read error. V gene TRBV2 combines with J gene TRBJ2-3, with a possible D match to TRBD1 (6 bases). CDR1 is SNHLY and CDR2 is FYNNEI in the germline V gene. The CDR3 loop spans 16 amino acids. V lost 10 bases to trimming and J lost 0 bases, with 20 bases between them. This CDR3 reads CAISRDRISSTDTQYF. In nucleotides, the CDR3 is TGTGCCATCAGCCGCGACAGGATCTCTAGCACAGATACGCAGTATTTT.

This clonotype has a count of ten or more. The chain employs TRBV7-8 and TRBJ2-7; D may be TRBD1 or TRBD2 (5 bases each). The CDR3 is 15 amino acids. Trimming cost V 4 bases and J 2 bases, with 15 bases left between them. Germline assignment: CDR1 SGHVS and CDR2 FQNEAQ. The CDR3 protein is CASSSGTLPTYEQYF. As DNA, the CDR3 is TGTGCCAGCAGCTCGGGGACCCTGCCAACCTACGAGCAGTACTTC.

The J gene is TRBJ2-7, the V gene TRBV9; D tentatively fits TRBD1 or TRBD2 (5 bases each). Germline V gene lookup returns CDR1 SGDLS and CDR2 YYNGEE. Trimming took off 0 bases at V and 3 bases at J, with 10 bases between the two ends. There are 14 residues in the CDR3. The CDR3 region has the DNA TGTGCCAGCAGCGTAGCCGGGGCCGTCTACGAGCAGTACTTC. This translates into CASSVAGAVYEQYF.

This clonotype occurred many times. This chain joins TRBV12-3 or TRBV12-4 and TRBJ1-2; the D is unclear. With 3 bases removed from V and 7 bases from J, the gap between germline ends came to 12 bases. The CDR3 is made up of 13 amino acids. Here the CDR3 reads CASSFSIRSGYTF. The CDR3 DNA sequence: TGTGCCAGCAGTTTCAGTATTAGGTCTGGCTACACCTTC.

In this sample, this clonotype turned up a few times. The chain combines TRBV5-4 with TRBJ2-3, with 10 bases lining up with TRBD2. Germline V CDR1 and CDR2: SGHNT, YYREEE (reference sequence). The V and J ends lost 4 bases and 4 bases, in that order; junction bases with no gene match: 6. The CDR3 totals 15 residues. The CDR3 sequence: CASSKAGGQADTQYF. CDR3 sequence (DNA): TGTGCCAGCAGCAAAGCGGGGGGGCAGGCAGATACGCAGTATTTT.

This clonotype was recorded at least ten times. This chain connects TRBV27 to TRBJ1-2; the match to TRBD1 covers 8 bases. CDR1 is MNHEY, CDR2 SMNVEV, per germline (reference sequence). The V and J ends lost 0 bases and 0 bases, in that order; junction bases with no gene match: 0. The CDR3 has 15 residues. The CDR3 DNA is TGTGCCAGCAGTTTATCGACAGGGGCTAACTATGGCTACACCTTC. Encoded protein: CASSLSTGANYGYTF.

The table lists this clonotype with a few counts. This chain connects TRBV7-2 to TRBJ1-2; D call uncertain. From germline, CDR1 is SGHTA and CDR2 FQGNSA. The CDR3 contains 18 residues. Trimming pared 0 bases from V and 0 bases from J, leaving 17 bases between. The CDR3 reads CASSLALGSVRTNYGYTF. The DNA of the CDR3 is TGTGCCAGCAGCTTAGCACTGGGTTCTGTCAGAACTAACTATGGCTACACCTTC.